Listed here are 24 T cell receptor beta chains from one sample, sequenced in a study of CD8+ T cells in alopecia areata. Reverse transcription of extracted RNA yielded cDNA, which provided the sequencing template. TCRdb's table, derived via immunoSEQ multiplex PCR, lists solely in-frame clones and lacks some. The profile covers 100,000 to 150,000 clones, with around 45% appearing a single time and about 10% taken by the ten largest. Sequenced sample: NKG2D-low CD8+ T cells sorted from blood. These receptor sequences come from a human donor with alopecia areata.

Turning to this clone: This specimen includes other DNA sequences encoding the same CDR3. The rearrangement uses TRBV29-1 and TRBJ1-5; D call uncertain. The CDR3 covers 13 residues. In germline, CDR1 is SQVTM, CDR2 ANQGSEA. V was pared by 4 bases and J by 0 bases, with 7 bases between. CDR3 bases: TGCAGCGTTGGAGGTTATAGCAATCAGCCCCAGCATTTT. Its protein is CSVGGYSNQPQHF.

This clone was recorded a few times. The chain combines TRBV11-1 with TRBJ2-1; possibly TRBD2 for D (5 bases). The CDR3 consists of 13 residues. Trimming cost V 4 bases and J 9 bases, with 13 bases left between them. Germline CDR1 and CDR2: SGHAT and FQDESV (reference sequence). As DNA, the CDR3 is TGTGCCAGCAGCTCGGGTCTCGCGGGTGAGCAGTTCTTC. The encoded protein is CASSSGLAGEQFF.

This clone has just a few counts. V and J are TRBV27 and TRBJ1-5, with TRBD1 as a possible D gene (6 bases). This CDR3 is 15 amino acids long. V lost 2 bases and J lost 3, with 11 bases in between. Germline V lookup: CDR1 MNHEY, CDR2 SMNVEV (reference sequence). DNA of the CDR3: TGTGCCAGCAGTTTAGGGGGGGCGTACAATCAGCCCCAGCATTTT. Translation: CASSLGGAYNQPQHF.

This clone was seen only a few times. The DNA for the CDR3 is TGTGCCAGCACCGGGACAGTCACAGATACGCAGTATTTT. This translates into CASTGTVTDTQYF. This chain links TRBV28 with TRBJ2-3; 7 nucleotides agree with TRBD1. Germline V gene lookup returns CDR1 MDHEN and CDR2 SYDVKM. J was trimmed by 2 bases and V by 7 bases; bases with no gene match: 3. The CDR3 runs to 13 residues.

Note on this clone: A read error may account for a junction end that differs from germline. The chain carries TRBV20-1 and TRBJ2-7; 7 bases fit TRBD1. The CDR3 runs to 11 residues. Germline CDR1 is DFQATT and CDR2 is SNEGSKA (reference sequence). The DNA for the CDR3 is TGCAGTGCTGTCGGGACAGATGACGGGGACTTC. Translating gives CSAVGTDDGDF.

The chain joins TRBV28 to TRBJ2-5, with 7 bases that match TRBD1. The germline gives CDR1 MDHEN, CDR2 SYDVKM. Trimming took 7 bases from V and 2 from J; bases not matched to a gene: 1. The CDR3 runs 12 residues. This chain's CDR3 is CASNRGQETQYF. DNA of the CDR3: TGTGCCAGCAACAGGGGACAAGAGACCCAGTACTTC.

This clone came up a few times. CDR3: CASSLFSGQGAEAFF. CDR3 DNA sequence: TGTGCCAGCAGTTTATTCTCGGGACAAGGCGCTGAAGCTTTCTTT. V gene TRBV27 combines with J gene TRBJ1-1, with a possible D match to TRBD1 (6 bases). V was pared by 1 base and J by 6 bases, with 15 bases between. Per germline, CDR1 MNHEY and CDR2 SMNVEV (reference sequence). The CDR3 covers 15 residues.

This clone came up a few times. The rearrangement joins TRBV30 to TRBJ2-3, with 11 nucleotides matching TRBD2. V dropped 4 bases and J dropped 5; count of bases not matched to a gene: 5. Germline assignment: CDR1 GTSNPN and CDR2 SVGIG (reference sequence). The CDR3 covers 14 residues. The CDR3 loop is CAWKIAGGQDTQYF. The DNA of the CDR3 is TGTGCCTGGAAAATAGCGGGGGGGCAAGATACGCAGTATTTT.

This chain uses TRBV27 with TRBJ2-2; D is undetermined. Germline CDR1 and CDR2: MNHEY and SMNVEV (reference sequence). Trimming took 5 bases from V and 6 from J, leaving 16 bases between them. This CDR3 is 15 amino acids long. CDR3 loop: CASSPLTNTPGELFF. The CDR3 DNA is TGTGCCAGCAGTCCTCTCACGAACACGCCCGGGGAGCTGTTTTTT.

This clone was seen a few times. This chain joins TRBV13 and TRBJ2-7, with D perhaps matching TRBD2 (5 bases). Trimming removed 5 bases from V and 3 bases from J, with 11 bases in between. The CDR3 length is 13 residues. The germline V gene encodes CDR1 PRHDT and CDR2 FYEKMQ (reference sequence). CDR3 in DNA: TGTGCCAGCAGCCAGCGGACCCTCTACGAGCAGTACTTC. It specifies CASSQRTLYEQYF.

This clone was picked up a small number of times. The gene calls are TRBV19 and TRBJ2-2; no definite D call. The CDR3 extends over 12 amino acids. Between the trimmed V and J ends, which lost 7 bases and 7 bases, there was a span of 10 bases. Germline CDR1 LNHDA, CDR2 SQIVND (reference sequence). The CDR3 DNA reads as TGTGCCAGTACCGACCTCGTCGGGGAGCTGTTTTTT. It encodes CASTDLVGELFF.

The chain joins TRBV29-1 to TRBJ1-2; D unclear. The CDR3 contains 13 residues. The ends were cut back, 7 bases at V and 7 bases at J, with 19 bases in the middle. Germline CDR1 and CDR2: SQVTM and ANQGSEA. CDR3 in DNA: TGCAGCGCTGATACCCGCCAAGACGGTGGCTACACCTTC. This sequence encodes CSADTRQDGGYTF.

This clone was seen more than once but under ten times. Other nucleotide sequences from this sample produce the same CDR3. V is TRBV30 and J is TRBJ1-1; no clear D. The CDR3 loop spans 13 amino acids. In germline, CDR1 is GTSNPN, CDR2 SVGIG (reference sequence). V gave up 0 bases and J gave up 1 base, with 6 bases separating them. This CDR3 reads CAWSVAENTEAFF. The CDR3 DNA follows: TGTGCCTGGAGTGTAGCCGAGAACACTGAAGCTTTCTTT.

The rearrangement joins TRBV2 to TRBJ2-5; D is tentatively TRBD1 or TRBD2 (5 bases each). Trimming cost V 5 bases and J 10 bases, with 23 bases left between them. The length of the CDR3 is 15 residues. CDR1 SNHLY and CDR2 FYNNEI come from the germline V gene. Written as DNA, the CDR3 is TGTGCCAGCAGTCATCCGGGACCCGGGGCCGCTGACCAGTACTTC. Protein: CASSHPGPGAADQYF.

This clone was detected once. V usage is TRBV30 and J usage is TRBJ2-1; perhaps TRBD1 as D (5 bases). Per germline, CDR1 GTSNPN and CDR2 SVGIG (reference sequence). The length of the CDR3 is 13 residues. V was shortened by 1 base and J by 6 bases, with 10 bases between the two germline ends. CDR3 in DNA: TGTGCCTGGAGTGGAGTAGGGGTCAATGAGCAGTTCTTC. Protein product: CAWSGVGVNEQFF.

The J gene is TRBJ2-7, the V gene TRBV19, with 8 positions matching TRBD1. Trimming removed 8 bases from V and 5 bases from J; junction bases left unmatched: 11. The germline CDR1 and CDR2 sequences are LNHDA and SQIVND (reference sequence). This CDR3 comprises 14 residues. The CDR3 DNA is TGTGCCAGTCAACCCGGACAGGGTATCAACGAGCAGTACTTC. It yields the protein CASQPGQGINEQYF.

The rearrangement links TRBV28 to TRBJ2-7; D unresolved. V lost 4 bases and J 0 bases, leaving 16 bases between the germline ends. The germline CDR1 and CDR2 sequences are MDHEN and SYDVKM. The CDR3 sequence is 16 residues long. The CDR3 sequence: CASSSIQRDNSYEQYF. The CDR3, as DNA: TGTGCCAGCAGTTCAATACAGAGAGATAACTCCTACGAGCAGTACTTC.

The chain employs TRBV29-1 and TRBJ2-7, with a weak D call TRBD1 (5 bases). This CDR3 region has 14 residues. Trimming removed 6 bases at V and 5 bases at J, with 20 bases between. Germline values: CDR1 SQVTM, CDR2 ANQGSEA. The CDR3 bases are TGCAGCGTAGATCTTTTACAGGAGAACAACGAGCAGTACTTC. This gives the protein CSVDLLQENNEQYF.

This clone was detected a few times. Here the CDR3 reads CSVLYLVSSYNEQFF. In DNA form, the CDR3 reads TGCAGCGTTCTCTATTTAGTGAGCTCCTACAATGAGCAGTTCTTC. This chain links TRBV29-1 with TRBJ2-1; D unresolved. Germline lookup yields CDR1 SQVTM and CDR2 ANQGSEA. Between the trimmed V and J ends, which lost 5 bases and 0 bases, there was a span of 14 bases. The CDR3 extends over 15 amino acids.

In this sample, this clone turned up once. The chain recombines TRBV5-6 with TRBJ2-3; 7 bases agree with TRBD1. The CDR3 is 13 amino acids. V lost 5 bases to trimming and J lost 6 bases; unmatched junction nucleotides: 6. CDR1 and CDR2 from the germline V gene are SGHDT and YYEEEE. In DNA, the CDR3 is TGTGCCAGCAGATTGACAGGGAGCGATACGCAGTATTTT. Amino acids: CASRLTGSDTQYF.

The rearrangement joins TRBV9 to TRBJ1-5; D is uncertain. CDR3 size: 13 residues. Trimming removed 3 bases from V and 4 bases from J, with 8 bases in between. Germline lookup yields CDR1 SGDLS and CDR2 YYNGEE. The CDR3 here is CASSAGLNQPQHF. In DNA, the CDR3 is TGTGCCAGCAGCGCCGGGCTGAATCAGCCCCAGCATTTT.

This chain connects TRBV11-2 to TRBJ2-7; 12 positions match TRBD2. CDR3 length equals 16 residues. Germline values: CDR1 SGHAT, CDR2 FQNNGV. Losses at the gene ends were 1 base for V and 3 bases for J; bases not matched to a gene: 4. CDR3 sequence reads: CASSLALAGGRYEQYF. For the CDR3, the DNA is TGTGCCAGCAGCTTAGCACTAGCGGGGGGTCGCTACGAGCAGTACTTC.

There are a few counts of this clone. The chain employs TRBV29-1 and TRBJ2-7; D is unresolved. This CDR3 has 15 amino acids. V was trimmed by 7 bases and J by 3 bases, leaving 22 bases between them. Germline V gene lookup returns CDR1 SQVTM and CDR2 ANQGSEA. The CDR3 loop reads CSGADLSVGHYEQYF. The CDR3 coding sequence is TGCAGCGGGGCTGACCTCTCGGTCGGGCACTACGAGCAGTACTTC.

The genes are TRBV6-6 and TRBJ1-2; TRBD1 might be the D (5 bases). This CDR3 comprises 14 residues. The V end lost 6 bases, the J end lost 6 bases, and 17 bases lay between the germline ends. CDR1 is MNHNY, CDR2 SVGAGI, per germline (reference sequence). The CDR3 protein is CASSPLVEGDGYTF. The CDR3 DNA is TGTGCCAGCAGCCCCCTGGTGGAAGGGGATGGCTACACCTTC.